The sample holds one count of the clone carrying this T cell receptor (beta chain). Its antigen is unidentified. CDR1 is SGDLS, CDR2 YYNGEE, per germline. V was trimmed by 0 bases and J by 5 bases, leaving 12 bases between them. This CDR3 has 15 residues. The data belong to a study of Ad26.COV2.S vaccination and SARS-CoV-2 variants. Study information: Ad26.COV2.S, an intramuscular injection, was given once or twice 56 days apart. Study-wide findings and caveats: An underestimation of total T cell responses may have resulted from the TCR breadth and depth analyses.

Treatment of the sample: approximately 18 received Ad26.COV2.S at low or high dose, single or two shots; 5 received placebo; per-sample allocation not given. Collection of samples fell on day 63 after the first vaccine or placebo injection. Wuhan-strain spike was delivered by a replication-incompetent Ad26 vector. Assay used: immunoSEQ multiplex PCR; TCRdb lists only in-frame clones, some missing. Of roughly 450,000 clones in the sample, 90% were seen once. This receptor was obtained from a person aged 18-65 years who received the Ad26.COV2.S COVID-19 vaccine or a placebo. Sequencing was performed on peripheral blood, taken in a trial of Ad26.COV2.S vaccine versus placebo. The rearrangement links TRBV9 to TRBJ1-5; tentative D call: TRBD1 (5 bases). The CDR3 nucleotides are TGTGCCAGCAGCGTAGGGCAGGGTAACCATCAGCCCCAGCATTTT. Encoded protein: CASSVGQGNHQPQHF. Combining the CDR3 with reference TRBV9 and TRBJ1-5 gives the whole variable domain DSGVTQTPKHLITATGQRVTLRCSPRSGDLSVYWYQQSLDQGLQFLIQYYNGEERAKGNILERFSAQQFPDLHSELNLSSLELGDSALYFCASSVGQGNHQPQHFGDGTRLSIL.